The clone carrying this TCR beta chain was recorded many times. Its antigen remains unknown. Template switching supplied a universal primer site; unique molecular identifiers were carried on the cDNA. Each CDR3 protein gets one entry after TCRdb re-called the 5' RACE reads with MiXCR. The table records around 290,000 distinct CDR3 sequences, more than 8% of them present only once. These data belong to a study of identical twins. Study results and caveats: Twin pairs' shared out-of-frame alpha sequences were enriched in low generation probability.

The V and J ends lost 5 bases and 0 bases respectively, with 4 bases between them. There are 13 residues in the CDR3. CDR1 and CDR2 (germline): SNHLY, FYNNEI. These data also formed part of another study, on yellow fever vaccine responses in identical twins.

The TCR comes from a woman between 18 and 29 years old in good health. The rearrangement uses TRBV2 and TRBJ2-2; D gene uncertain. Sequenced input: CD8+ T cells sorted from blood. CDR3 residues: CASSRTNTGELFF. The CDR3 nucleotides read TGTGCCAGCAGTAGGACGAACACCGGGGAGCTGTTTTTT.